This T cell receptor (beta chain) was captured by sequencing in a study of T cells in Graves' hyperthyroidism and ophthalmopathy. Whole-study findings and limits: Ophthalmopathy was distinguished from stable hyperthyroidism by 13 V-J signatures.

PBMCs were derived from about 10 ml fresh peripheral blood. What was amplified from RNA transcripts were TCR beta CDR3 regions. During a first-round RT-PCR of the TCR CDR3, the HTBI primer set was used. TCRdb processed the multiplex PCR reads anew with MiXCR; each CDR3 protein has one entry. The sample contains about 520,000 distinct CDR3 sequences, around 22% of which appear only once. This clonotype was picked up many times. The antigen is undetermined. The V and J ends lost 5 bases and 13 bases, in that order; junction bases with no gene match: 12. Looked up from germline, CDR1 is KGHDR and CDR2 is SFDVKD. CDR3 length: 14 residues.

The specimen was blood. This chain joins TRBV24-1 and TRBJ1-4; 7 bases are shared with TRBD1. The sequence came from a woman aged 25 to 39 with Graves' ophthalmopathy. Here the CDR3 DNA reads TGTGCCACCAGTGGGGACAGCTATAATGAAGGACTGTTTTTT. Its protein product is CATSGDSYNEGLFF.